Listed below are T cell receptor beta chains from one sample, sequenced in a study of OX40 agonist ivuxolimab in advanced cancers. The protocol was immunoSEQ multiplex PCR, while the TCRdb copy is restricted to in-frame clones and leaves out a portion. Of under 60,000 clones listed, 85% to 90% are singletons. Sequenced material: CD4+ or CD8+ T cells sorted from blood, taken in a trial of the OX40 agonist ivuxolimab. The receptors shown here come from an adult with an advanced solid tumor such as melanoma, head and neck, liver or kidney cancer. CDR3s include the opening cysteine and the closing phenylalanine or tryptophan. D genes are given only for firm matches. Not all rows give a size; the values are once, few, many and, for expanded clones, a class.

abundance: NA
d_gene: TRBD1
j_gene: TRBJ1-2
v_gene: TRBV19
CDR3nt: TGTGCCAGTAGTACCGGGACAGGGGGTATCCGGGGCTACACCTTC
CDR3aa: CASSTGTGGIRGYTF

abundance: NA
d_gene: NA
j_gene: TRBJ1-6
v_gene: TRBV6-5
CDR3nt: TGTGCCAGCAGTTACTCGGTGAAGGGAGTATGGTCACCCCTCCACTTT
CDR3aa: CASSYSVKGVWSPLHF

abundance: NA
d_gene: TRBD1
j_gene: TRBJ2-3
v_gene: TRBV5-4
CDR3nt: TGTGCCAGCAGCTTACAGGGGGCTGGCACAGATACGCAGTATTTT
CDR3aa: CASSLQGAGTDTQYF

abundance: NA
d_gene: TRBD2
j_gene: TRBJ2-1
v_gene: TRBV28
CDR3nt: TGTGCCAGCGGTCCAAGCGGGAGAAAAGGCAATGAGCAGTTCTTC
CDR3aa: CASGPSGRKGNEQFF

abundance: NA
d_gene: NA
j_gene: TRBJ2-5
v_gene: TRBV7-9
CDR3nt: TGTGCCAGCAGCTTAGAGGGGGTTAGCTTCCACTTC
CDR3aa: CASSLEGVSFHF

abundance: NA
d_gene: NA
j_gene: TRBJ2-5
v_gene: TRBV28
CDR3nt: TGTGCCAGCAGTCCTTACCAGGGGCAGACCCAGTACTTC
CDR3aa: CASSPYQGQTQYF

abundance: NA
d_gene: NA
j_gene: TRBJ1-1
v_gene: TRBV29-1
CDR3nt: TGCAGCGTTCCTGATGGGGGGCGGGACACTGAAGCTTTCTTT
CDR3aa: CSVPDGGRDTEAFF

abundance: NA
d_gene: TRBD1
j_gene: TRBJ2-1
v_gene: TRBV7-3
CDR3nt: TGTGCCAGCAGCCCCCGGGACAGGGGCCTCTACAATGAGCAGTTCTTC
CDR3aa: CASSPRDRGLYNEQFF

abundance: NA
d_gene: TRBD1
j_gene: TRBJ1-5
v_gene: TRBV2
CDR3nt: TGTGCCAGCAGGGGAGGACAGGGTGGCAATCAGCCCCAGCATTTT
CDR3aa: CASRGGQGGNQPQHF

abundance: NA
d_gene: TRBD1
j_gene: TRBJ1-4
v_gene: TRBV7-2
CDR3nt: TGTGCCAGCAGCTCCCCCGGGACAGGGGGTATAGCAACTAATGAAAAACTGTTTTTT
CDR3aa: CASSSPGTGGIATNEKLFF

abundance: NA
d_gene: NA
j_gene: TRBJ2-2
v_gene: TRBV28
CDR3nt: TGTGCCAGCAGTTCGGGACATTGGAACACCGGGGAGCTGTTTTTT
CDR3aa: CASSSGHWNTGELFF

abundance: NA
d_gene: NA
j_gene: TRBJ1-5
v_gene: TRBV19
CDR3nt: TGTGCCAGTATGTTACAGGGAGCTCAGCCCCAGCATTTT
CDR3aa: CASMLQGAQPQHF

abundance: few
d_gene: TRBD2
j_gene: TRBJ2-1
v_gene: TRBV9
CDR3nt: TGTGCCAGCAGCGTAGAACTAGCGGGGTACAATGAGCAGTTCTTC
CDR3aa: CASSVELAGYNEQFF

abundance: once
d_gene: NA
j_gene: TRBJ1-2
v_gene: TRBV6-1
CDR3nt: TGTGCCAGCAGTGAATCGGCAGTACGAGCTAACTATGGCTACACCTTC
CDR3aa: CASSESAVRANYGYTF

abundance: NA
d_gene: TRBD2
j_gene: TRBJ2-6
v_gene: TRBV5-1
CDR3nt: TGCGCCAGCACGTCTGGGCTAGCGGGCCAAGGGCCTGGGGCCAACGTCCTGACTTTC
CDR3aa: CASTSGLAGQGPGANVLTF

abundance: NA
d_gene: NA
j_gene: TRBJ2-7
v_gene: TRBV10-1
CDR3nt: TGCGCCAGCAGTGATTACCGAGGGGGGGAGAACGAGCAGTACTTC
CDR3aa: CASSDYRGGENEQYF

abundance: NA
d_gene: TRBD1
j_gene: TRBJ1-5
v_gene: TRBV18
CDR3nt: TGTGCCAGCTCACCGGGACAGGGGGATCAGCCCCAGCATTTT
CDR3aa: CASSPGQGDQPQHF

abundance: NA
d_gene: NA
j_gene: TRBJ1-2
v_gene: TRBV5-2
CDR3nt: TGTGCCAGCAATGGATATCGAGAGTACGAAAGATATGGCTACACCTTC
CDR3aa: CASNGYREYERYGYTF

abundance: NA
d_gene: NA
j_gene: TRBJ2-1
v_gene: TRBV6-5
CDR3nt: TGTGCCAGCAGTTACCAGAATGACAGAGTGTACAATGAGCAGTTCTTC
CDR3aa: CASSYQNDRVYNEQFF